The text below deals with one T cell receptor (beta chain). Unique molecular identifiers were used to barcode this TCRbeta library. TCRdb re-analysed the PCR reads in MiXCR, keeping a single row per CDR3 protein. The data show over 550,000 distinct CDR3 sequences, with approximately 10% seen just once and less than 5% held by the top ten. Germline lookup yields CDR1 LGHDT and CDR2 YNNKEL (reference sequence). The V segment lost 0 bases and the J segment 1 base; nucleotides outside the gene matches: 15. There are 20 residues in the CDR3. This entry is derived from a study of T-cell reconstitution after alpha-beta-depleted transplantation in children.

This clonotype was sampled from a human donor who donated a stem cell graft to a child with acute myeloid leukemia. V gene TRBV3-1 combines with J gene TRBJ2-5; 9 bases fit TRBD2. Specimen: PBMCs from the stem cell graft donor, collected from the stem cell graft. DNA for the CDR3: TGTGCCAGCAGCCAAGATACTTCGCGGGAGGGCTACAGGACCCAAGAGACCCAGTACTTC. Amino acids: CASSQDTSREGYRTQETQYF.